This section outlines one TCR beta chain sequence together with its context. The CDR3 is 17 residues long. The germline gives CDR1 LNHNV, CDR2 YYDKDF (reference sequence). V was pared by 5 bases and J by 0 bases, with 11 bases of the junction left unmatched. This sample stems from a study of CD8 T cells in Susac syndrome. An input of about 0.5 to 1 ug of RNA was subjected to reverse transcription using random hexamers. TCRdb re-called the immunoSEQ multiplex PCR reads through MiXCR, storing one row per CDR3 protein. The sample includes 250,000 or so distinct CDR3 sequences, 80% to 95% of them seen just once.

This clonotype was obtained from a human donor with multiple sclerosis. The sequenced material came from CD4+ T cells from PBMCs. The chain combines TRBV15 with TRBJ2-3; 7 bases map to TRBD2. CDR3 region: CATSPRLGSGSTDTQYF. CDR3 DNA sequence: TGTGCCACCAGCCCACGACTAGGTAGCGGGAGCACAGATACGCAGTATTTT.